Listed below are T cell receptor beta chains from one sample, sequenced in a study of PD-1 blockade in classical Hodgkin lymphoma. Data came from immunoSEQ multiplex PCR; TCRdb stores just in-frame clones and leaves some out. This table holds about 100,000 clones, 80% to 85% found once. Sequences were derived from peripheral blood mononuclear cells (PBMCs), sampled at baseline. All receptors come from a human donor with classical Hodgkin lymphoma. The CDR3 runs from the conserved cysteine through the conserved F or W. Fields, in order: CDR3 length, V gene, J gene, CDR3 protein.

16	TRBV9	TRBJ2-1	CASSATGTSQAEEQFF
14	TRBV5-1	TRBJ2-7	CASTPGQGAREQYF
15	TRBV5-1	TRBJ2-6	CASSSDFSGANVLTF
15	TRBV7-2	TRBJ1-6	CASSLGHPRVSPLHF
13	TRBV28	TRBJ1-1	CASTLQGYTEAFF
14	TRBV6-5	TRBJ2-7	CASRPTSGIGEQYF
15	TRBV7-2	TRBJ1-5	CASSLTGQYNQPQHF
16	TRBV12-5	TRBJ2-7	CASGPRTPGVAYEQYF
16	TRBV7-9	TRBJ1-2	CASSLSGRRSDYGYTF
13	TRBV5-1	TRBJ2-7	CASSSDSTYEQYF
16	TRBV18	TRBJ2-5	CASSSFGTSGRATQYF
14	TRBV5-5	TRBJ2-2	CASSLGNRAGELFF
15	TRBV30	TRBJ2-5	CAWSFSGLLQETQYF
13	TRBV2	TRBJ2-1	CASSDLVGGEQFF
13	TRBV6-1	TRBJ1-5	CASSSQENQPQHF
16	TRBV5-4	TRBJ1-1	CASSPRTGTGGTEAFF
13	TRBV14	TRBJ2-6	CASQLSGANVLTF
11	TRBV10-3	TRBJ2-7	CAISEGGEQYF
14	TRBV5-4	TRBJ1-1	CASSLASRVTEAFF
13	TRBV19	TRBJ1-4	CAGPVATNEKLFF
17	TRBV19	TRBJ1-2	CASSIVGGTGRNYGYTF
15	TRBV5-1	TRBJ2-1	CASSLGVTGYNEQFF
15	TRBV4-1	TRBJ1-4	CASSQGEGPPEKLFF
15	TRBV10-3	TRBJ1-2	CAISESGGGYYGYTF
13	TRBV2	TRBJ1-1	CAAAGQGDTEAFF
15	TRBV30	TRBJ2-5	CAWSGGFGQQETQYF
15	TRBV7-9	TRBJ2-7	CASSSLAGPSYEQYF
13	TRBV6-6	TRBJ1-1	CASAGQGATEAFF
13	TRBV7-2	TRBJ2-1	CASSGREYNEQFF